This T cell receptor beta chain stems from a study of blood T cell repertoires in COVID-19. Study-wide background: PBMCs, B-cell-depleted T cells, or T cells were the source of the cDNA or gDNA that made up the material.

Trimming took off 6 bases at V and 2 bases at J, with 13 bases between the two ends. This CDR3 is 14 amino acids long. The germline gives CDR1 SQVTM, CDR2 ANQGSEA. Original analysis: Amplification with reference gene primers provided the estimates of nucleated cell counts. Here immunoSEQ multiplex PCR was the method, and the copy in TCRdb shows in-frame clones only, minus some. V, J and clone size are those of that table, while D and trimming were read from the DNA. The table shows 250,000 or so clones, with roughly 89% occurring only once. Sequencing was performed on peripheral blood. The source of this sequence is a middle-aged woman who had recovered from COVID-19. The chain employs TRBV29-1 and TRBJ2-2; D is unclear. The CDR3 bases are TGCAGCGTCCAGGTCCCTCCCAACACCGGGGAGCTGTTTTTT. Translation: CSVQVPPNTGELFF.